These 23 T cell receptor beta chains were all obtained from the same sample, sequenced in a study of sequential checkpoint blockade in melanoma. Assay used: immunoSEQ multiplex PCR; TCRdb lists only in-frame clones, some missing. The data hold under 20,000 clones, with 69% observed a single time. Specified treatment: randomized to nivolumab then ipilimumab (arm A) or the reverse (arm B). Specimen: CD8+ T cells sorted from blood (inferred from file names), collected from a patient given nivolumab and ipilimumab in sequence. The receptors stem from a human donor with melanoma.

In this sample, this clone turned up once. The CDR3 here is CASSGGPLAASYNEQFF. The CDR3 DNA is TGTGCCAGCAGTGGAGGACCCCTAGCGGCTTCCTACAATGAGCAGTTCTTC. V gene TRBV11-2 combines with J gene TRBJ2-1, with TRBD2 matching over 7 bases. CDR1 is SGHAT and CDR2 is FQNNGV in the germline V gene. The CDR3 contains 17 residues. Germline trimming cut 6 bases from V and 1 base from J; bases unmatched to any gene: 12.

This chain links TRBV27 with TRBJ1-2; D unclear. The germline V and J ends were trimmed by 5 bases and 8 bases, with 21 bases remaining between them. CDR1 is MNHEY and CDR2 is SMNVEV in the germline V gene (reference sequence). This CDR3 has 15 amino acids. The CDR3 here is CASSNAFGGLGGYTF. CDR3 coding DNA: TGTGCCAGCAGTAACGCATTCGGAGGGCTGGGGGGCTACACCTTC.

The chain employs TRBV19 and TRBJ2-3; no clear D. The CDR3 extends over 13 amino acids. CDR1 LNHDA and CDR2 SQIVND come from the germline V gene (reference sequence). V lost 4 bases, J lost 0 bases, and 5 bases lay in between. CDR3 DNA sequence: TGTGCCAGTAGTACGACTAGCACAGATACGCAGTATTTT. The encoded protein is CASSTTSTDTQYF.

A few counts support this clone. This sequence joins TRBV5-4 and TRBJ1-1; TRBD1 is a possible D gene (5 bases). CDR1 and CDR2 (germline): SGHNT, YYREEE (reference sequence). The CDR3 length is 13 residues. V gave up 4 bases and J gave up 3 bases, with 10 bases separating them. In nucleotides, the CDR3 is TGTGCCAGCAGCCCAGGGTCCCACACTGAAGCTTTCTTT. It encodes CASSPGSHTEAFF.

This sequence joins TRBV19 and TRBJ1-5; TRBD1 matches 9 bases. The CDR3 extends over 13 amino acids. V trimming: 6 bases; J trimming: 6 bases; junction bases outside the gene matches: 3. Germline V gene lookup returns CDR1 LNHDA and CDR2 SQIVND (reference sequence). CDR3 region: CASSGDRAQPQHF. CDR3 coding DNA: TGTGCCAGTAGCGGGGACAGGGCTCAGCCCCAGCATTTT.

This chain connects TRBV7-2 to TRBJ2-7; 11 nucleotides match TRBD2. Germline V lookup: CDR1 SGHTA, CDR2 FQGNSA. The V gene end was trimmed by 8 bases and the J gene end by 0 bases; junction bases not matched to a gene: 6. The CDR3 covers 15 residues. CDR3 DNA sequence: TGTGCCAGCGGGCTAGCGGGGGGACGCTCCTACGAGCAGTACTTC. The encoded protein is CASGLAGGRSYEQYF.

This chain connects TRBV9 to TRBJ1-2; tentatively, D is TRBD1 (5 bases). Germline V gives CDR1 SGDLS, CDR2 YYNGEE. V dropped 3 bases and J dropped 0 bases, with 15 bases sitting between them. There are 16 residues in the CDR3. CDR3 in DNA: TGTGCCAGCAGCGCGGGGGGTGGCAGTTCTAACTATGGCTACACCTTC. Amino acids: CASSAGGGSSNYGYTF.

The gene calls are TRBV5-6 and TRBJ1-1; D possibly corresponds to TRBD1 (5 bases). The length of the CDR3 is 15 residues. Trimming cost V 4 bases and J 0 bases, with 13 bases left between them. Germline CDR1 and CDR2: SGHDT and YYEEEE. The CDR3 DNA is TGTGCCAGCAGCCCCCGACAGTACATGAACACTGAAGCTTTCTTT. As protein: CASSPRQYMNTEAFF.

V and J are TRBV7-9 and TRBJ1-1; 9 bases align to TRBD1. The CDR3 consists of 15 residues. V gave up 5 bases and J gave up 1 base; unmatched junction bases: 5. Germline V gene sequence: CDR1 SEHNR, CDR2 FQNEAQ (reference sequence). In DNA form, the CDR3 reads TGTGCCAGCAGCACGTGGGACAGGGCGAACACTGAAGCTTTCTTT. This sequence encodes CASSTWDRANTEAFF. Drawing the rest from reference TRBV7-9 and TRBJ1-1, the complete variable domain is DTGVSQNPRHKITKRGQNVTFRCDPISEHNRLYWYRQTLGQGPEFLTYFQNEAQLEKSRLLSDRFSAERPKGSFSTLEIQRTEQGDSAMYLCASSTWDRANTEAFFGQGTRLTVV.

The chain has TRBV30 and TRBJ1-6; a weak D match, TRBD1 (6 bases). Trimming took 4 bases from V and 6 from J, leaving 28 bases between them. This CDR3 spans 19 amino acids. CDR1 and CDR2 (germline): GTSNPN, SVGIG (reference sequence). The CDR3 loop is CAWTTFERGSVGVNSPLHF. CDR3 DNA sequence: TGTGCCTGGACCACCTTTGAGAGGGGGTCGGTTGGAGTTAATTCACCCCTCCACTTT. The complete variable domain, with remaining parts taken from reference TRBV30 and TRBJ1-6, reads SQTIHQWPATLVQPVGSPLSLECTVEGTSNPNLYWYRQAAGRGLQLLFYSVGIGQISSEVPQNLSASRPQDRQFILSSKKLLLSDSGFYLCAWTTFERGSVGVNSPLHFGNGTRLTVT.

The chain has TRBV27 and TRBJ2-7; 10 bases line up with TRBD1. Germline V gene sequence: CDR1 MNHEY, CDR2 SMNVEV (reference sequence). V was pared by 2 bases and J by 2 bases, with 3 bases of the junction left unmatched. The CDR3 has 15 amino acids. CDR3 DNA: TGTGCCAGCAGTTTAATAGGGACAGGGGCCTACGAGCAGTACTTC. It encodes CASSLIGTGAYEQYF.

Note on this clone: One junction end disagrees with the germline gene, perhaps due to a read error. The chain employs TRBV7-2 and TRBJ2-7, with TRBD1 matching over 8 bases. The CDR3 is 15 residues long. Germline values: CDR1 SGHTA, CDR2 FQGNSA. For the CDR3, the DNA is TGCGCCAGCAGCCAAGGTGGGACAGGAGCCTACGAGCAGTACTTC. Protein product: CASSQGGTGAYEQYF.

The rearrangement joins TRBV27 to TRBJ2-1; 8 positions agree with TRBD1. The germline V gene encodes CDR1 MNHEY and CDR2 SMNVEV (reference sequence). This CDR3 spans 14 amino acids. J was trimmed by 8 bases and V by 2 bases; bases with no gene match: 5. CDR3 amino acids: CASSLEQGDDEQFF. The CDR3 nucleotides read TGTGCCAGCAGTTTAGAACAGGGGGACGATGAGCAGTTCTTC.

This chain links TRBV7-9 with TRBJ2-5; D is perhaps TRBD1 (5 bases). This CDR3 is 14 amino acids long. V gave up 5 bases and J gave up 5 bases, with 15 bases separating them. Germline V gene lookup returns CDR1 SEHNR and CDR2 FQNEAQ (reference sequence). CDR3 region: CASSPPSAGETQYF. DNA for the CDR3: TGTGCCAGCAGCCCGCCATCCGCAGGGGAGACCCAGTACTTC.

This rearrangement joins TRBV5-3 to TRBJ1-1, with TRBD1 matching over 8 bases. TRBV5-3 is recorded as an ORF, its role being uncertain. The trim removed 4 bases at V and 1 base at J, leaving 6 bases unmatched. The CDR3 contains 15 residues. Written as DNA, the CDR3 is TGTGCCAGAAGCGGCCGGACAGGGAAGAACACTGAAGCTTTCTTT. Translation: CARSGRTGKNTEAFF.

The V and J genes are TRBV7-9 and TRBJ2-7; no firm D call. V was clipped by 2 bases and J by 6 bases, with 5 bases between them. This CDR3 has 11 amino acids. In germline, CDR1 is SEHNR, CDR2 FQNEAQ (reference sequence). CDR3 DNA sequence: TGTGCCAGCAGCTTAAATCGCGAGCAGTACTTC. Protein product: CASSLNREQYF.

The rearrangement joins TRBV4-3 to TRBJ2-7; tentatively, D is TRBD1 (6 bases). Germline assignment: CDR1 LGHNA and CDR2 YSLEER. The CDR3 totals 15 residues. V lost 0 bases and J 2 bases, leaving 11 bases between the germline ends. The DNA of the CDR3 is TGCGCCAGCAGCCAAGAATGGGACACCACCTACGAGCAGTACTTC. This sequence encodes CASSQEWDTTYEQYF.

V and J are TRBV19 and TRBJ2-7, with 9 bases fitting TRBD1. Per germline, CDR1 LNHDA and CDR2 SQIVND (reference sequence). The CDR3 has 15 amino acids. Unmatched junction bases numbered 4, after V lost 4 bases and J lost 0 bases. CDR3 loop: CASSSPGQGSYEQYF. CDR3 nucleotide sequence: TGTGCCAGTAGTAGTCCGGGACAGGGCTCCTACGAGCAGTACTTC.

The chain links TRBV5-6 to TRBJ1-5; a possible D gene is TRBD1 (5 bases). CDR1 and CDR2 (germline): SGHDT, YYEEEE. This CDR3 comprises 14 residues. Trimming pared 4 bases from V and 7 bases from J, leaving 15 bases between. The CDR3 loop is CASSVWPGGQPQHF. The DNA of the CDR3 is TGTGCCAGCAGCGTGTGGCCGGGGGGACAGCCCCAGCATTTT.

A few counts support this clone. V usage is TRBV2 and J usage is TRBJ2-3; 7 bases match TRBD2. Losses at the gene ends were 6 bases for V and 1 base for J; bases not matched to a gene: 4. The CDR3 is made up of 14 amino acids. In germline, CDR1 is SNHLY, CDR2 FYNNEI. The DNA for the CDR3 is TGTGCCAGCAGGCCCCTAGCGGGCACAGATACGCAGTATTTT. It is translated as CASRPLAGTDTQYF.

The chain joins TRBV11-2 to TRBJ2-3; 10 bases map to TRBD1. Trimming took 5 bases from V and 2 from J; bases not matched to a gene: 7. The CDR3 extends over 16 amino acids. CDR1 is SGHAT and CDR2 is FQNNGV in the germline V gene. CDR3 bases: TGTGCCAGCAGCCCCAGGACAGGGGGGGACACAGATACGCAGTATTTT. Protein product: CASSPRTGGDTDTQYF.

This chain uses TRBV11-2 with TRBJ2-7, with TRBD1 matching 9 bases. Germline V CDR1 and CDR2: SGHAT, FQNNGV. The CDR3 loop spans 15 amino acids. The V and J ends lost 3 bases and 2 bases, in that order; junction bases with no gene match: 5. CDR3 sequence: CASSFGTGLTYEQYF. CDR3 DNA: TGTGCCAGCAGCTTCGGGACAGGGCTAACCTACGAGCAGTACTTC.

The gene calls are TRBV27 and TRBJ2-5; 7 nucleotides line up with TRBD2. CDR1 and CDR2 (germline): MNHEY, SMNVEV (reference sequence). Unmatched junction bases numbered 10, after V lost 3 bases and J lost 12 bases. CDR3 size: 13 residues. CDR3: CASSLGLKGTKYF. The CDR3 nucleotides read TGTGCCAGCAGTTTGGGGCTCAAGGGGACTAAGTACTTC.